The source of this T cell receptor (beta chain) is a study of resident and recirculating memory T cells in vitiligo (dated by TCRdb to the late 2010s). Background for the entire study: The study took epidermis from shave biopsies of two lesional and two nonlesional sites, plus PBMCs, from each of a few stable vitiligo patients for TCR beta sequencing. Without cell sorting, samples were homogenized immediately before genomic DNA was extracted using the Qiagen DNeasy Blood & Tissue Kit. The human TCR beta sequencing was designed to test whether specific clones found in lesional vitiligo skin differed from the clones found in nonlesional skin and in blood. Overall study outcomes, separate from this receptor: Clonality was not the same from one vitiligo lesion to another, and no unique dominant TCR clone turned up. Even within a single patient, overlap and correlation analysis found no significant repertoire overlap between any biopsies apart from each lesion compared with itself. Because TCR sequences were not shared across biopsy sites or across patients, the findings suggest that different lesions are infiltrated by different T cell clones, a pattern described as private specificity. Mechanistic studies in the future are needed to assess how much the detected T cell clones and the human Trm pools versus Tcm pools each contribute.

A patient's vitiligo counted as stable when the lesions had not changed at all during the previous 6 months. To count as stable, patients also needed to show no confetti depigmentation, which is a clinical sign of active vitiligo. Patients who had been treated within the previous three months were excluded. PBMCs were isolated from heparinized blood by Ficoll density gradient centrifugation and then flash-frozen. TCR beta chains were amplified from genomic DNA with the immunoSEQ hsTCRB kit. Sequencing of TCR beta libraries was performed on an Illumina MiSeq instrument by the immunoSEQ service. The authors' analysis ran thus. Repertoire data were analyzed using the immunoSEQ Analyzer. As stored in TCRdb, this immuneACCESS dataset retains in-frame rearrangements with V and J assigned. A fraction of the clones does not appear; measured against another copy, unresolved V genes explain less than half of the discrepancy, and the remainder lacks a known reason. V, J and clone size reflect that table, while D and trimming were determined from the DNA. Recorded for this sample are more than 70,000 clones; 90% to 95% of them occurred a single time. Approximately 4.7% of the sample is held by the ten biggest clonotypes.

About this clone: It lacks a known antigen. It has no much larger one-base neighbor in the sample; base qualities were not kept.

The junction shows trimming of 5 bases on V and 3 bases on J, and the gene matches do not reach 6 bases of it. The CDR3 runs 14 amino acids, cysteine and phenylalanine included. Only the CDR3 DNA is retained, 42 bases long and in frame from the first base. CDR1 and CDR2 were assigned from the germline V gene as MDHEN and SYDVKM. The chain links TRBV28 with TRBJ1-1, with 7 bases matching TRBD1. The sample comprised blood. The sequence was collected from a male donor with vitiligo. This receptor carries the CDR3 CASSPGTADTEAFF. In nucleotide form, the sequence is TGTGCCAGCAGTCCCGGGACAGCAGACACTGAAGCTTTCTTT.